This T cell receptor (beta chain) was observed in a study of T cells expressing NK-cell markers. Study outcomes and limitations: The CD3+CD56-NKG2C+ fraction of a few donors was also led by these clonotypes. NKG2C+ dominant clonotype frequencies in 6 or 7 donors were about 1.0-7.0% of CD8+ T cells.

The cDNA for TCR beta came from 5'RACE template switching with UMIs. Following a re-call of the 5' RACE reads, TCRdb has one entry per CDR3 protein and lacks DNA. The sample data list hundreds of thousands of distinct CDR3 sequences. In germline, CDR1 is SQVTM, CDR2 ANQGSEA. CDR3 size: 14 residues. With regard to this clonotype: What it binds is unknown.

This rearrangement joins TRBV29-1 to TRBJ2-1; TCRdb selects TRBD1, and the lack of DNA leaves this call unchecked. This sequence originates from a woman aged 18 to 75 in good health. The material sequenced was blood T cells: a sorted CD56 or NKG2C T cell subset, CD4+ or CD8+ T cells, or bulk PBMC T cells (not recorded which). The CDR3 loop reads CSVDSRRGYNEQFF.